This T cell receptor (beta chain) was observed in a study of cytomegalovirus exposure and HLA in healthy donors. The ends lost 6 bases at V and 7 bases at J; junction bases unmatched: 6. This CDR3 region has 14 residues. CDR1 and CDR2 from the germline V gene are MDHEN and SYDVKM. PCR used 60 Vbeta primers and 13 Jbeta primers. Repertoires were generated with immunoSEQ multiplex PCR, while TCRdb's copy carries only in-frame clones and drops some. There are under 200,000 clones in the sample; 65% to 85% occur only once, and roughly 6.3% lies in the top ten. The TCR comes from a male donor in good health and CMV-seropositive. The sample consisted of PBMCs. V gene TRBV28 combines with J gene TRBJ2-1; 10 bases are a match to TRBD1. The CDR3 spells CASSRDRGWNEQFF. The DNA of the CDR3 is TGTGCCAGCAGCCGGGACAGGGGTTGGAATGAGCAGTTCTTC.